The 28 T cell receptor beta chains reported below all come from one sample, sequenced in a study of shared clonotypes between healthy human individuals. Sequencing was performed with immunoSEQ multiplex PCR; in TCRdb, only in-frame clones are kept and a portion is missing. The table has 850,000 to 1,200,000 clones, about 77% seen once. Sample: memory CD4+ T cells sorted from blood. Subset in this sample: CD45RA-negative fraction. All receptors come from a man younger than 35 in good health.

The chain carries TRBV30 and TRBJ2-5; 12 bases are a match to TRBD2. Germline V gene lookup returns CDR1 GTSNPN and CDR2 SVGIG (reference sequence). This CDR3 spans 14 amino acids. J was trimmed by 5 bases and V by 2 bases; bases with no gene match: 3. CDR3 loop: CAWSRTSGKETQYF. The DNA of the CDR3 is TGTGCCTGGAGTAGGACTAGCGGGAAGGAGACCCAGTACTTC.

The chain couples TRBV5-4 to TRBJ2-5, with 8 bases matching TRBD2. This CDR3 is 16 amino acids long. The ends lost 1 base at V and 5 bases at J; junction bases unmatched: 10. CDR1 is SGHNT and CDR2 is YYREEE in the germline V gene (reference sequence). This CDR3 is CASSLTSGVWKETQYF. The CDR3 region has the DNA TGTGCCAGCAGCTTGACTAGCGGAGTGTGGAAGGAGACCCAGTACTTC.

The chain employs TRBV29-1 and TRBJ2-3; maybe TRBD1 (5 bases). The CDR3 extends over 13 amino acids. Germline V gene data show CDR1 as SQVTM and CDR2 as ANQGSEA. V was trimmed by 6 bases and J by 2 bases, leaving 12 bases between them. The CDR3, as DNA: TGCAGCGTCCAACAGGTTATCACAGATACGCAGTATTTT. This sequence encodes CSVQQVITDTQYF.

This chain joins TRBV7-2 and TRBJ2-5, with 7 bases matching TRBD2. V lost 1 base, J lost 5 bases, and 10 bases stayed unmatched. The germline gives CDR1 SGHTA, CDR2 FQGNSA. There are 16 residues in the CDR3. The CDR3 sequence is CASSLESGGRAETQYF. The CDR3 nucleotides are TGTGCCAGCAGCTTAGAGTCCGGAGGGAGGGCGGAGACCCAGTACTTC.

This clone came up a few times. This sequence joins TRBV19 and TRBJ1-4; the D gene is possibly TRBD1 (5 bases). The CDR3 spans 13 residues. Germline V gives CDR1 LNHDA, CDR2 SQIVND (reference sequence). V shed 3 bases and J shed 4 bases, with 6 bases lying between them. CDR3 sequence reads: CASSMTVNEKLFF. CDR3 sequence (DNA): TGTGCCAGTAGTATGACAGTTAATGAAAAACTGTTTTTT.

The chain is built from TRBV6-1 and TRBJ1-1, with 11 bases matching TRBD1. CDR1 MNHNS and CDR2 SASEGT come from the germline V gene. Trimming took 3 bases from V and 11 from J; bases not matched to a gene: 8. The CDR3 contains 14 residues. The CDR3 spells CASSDRTGGDAAFF. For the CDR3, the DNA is TGTGCCAGCAGTGACCGGACAGGGGGCGACGCCGCTTTCTTT.

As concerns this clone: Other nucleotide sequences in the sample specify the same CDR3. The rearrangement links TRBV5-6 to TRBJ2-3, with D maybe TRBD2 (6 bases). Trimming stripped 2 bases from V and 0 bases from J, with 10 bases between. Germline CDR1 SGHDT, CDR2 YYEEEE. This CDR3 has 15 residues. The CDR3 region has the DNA TGTGCCAGCAGCTTCGGAGCGGGTAGCACAGATACGCAGTATTTT. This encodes CASSFGAGSTDTQYF.

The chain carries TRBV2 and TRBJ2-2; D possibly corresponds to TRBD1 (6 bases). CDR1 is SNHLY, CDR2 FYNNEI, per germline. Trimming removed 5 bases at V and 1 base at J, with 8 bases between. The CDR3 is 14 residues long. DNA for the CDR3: TGTGCCAGCAGTCGGGACAAGAACACCGGGGAGCTGTTTTTT. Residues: CASSRDKNTGELFF.

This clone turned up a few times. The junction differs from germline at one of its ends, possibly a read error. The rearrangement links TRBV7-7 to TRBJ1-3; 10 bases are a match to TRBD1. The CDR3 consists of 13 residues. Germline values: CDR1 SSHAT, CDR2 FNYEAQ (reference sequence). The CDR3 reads CASSSGQGGTIYF. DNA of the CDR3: TGTGCTAGCAGCTCTGGACAGGGGGGCACCATATATTTT.

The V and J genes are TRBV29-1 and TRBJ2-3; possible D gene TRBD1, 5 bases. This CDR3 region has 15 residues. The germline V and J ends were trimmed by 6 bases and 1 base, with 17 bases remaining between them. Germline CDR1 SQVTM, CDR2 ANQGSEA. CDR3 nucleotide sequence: TGCAGCGTCCCTGGGATCAGGGTGGGCACAGATACGCAGTATTTT. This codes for CSVPGIRVGTDTQYF.

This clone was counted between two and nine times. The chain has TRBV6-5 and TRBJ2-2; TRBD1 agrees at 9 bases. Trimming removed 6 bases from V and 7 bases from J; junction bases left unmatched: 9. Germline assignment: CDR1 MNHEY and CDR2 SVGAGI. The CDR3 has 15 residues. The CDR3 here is CASSLGQGWGGELFF. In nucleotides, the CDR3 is TGTGCCAGCAGCCTTGGACAGGGGTGGGGCGGGGAGCTGTTTTTT.

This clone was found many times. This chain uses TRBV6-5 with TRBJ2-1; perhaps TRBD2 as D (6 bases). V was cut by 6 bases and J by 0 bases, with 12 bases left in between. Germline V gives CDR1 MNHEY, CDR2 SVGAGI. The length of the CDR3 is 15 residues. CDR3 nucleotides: TGTGCCAGCAGCCAGACTAGGAGCTCCTACAATGAGCAGTTCTTC. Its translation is CASSQTRSSYNEQFF.

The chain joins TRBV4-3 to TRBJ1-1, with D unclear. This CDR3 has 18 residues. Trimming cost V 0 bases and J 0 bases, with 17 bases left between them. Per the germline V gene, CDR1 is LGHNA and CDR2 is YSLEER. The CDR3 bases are TGCGCCAGCAGCCAAGATCCTTTCCAGGCTACCATGAACACTGAAGCTTTCTTT. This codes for CASSQDPFQATMNTEAFF.

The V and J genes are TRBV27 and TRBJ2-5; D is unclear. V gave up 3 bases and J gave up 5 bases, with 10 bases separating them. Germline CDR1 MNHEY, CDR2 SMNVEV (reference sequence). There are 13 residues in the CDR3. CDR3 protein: CASSFSGEETQYF. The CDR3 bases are TGTGCCAGCAGTTTTTCCGGCGAGGAGACCCAGTACTTC.

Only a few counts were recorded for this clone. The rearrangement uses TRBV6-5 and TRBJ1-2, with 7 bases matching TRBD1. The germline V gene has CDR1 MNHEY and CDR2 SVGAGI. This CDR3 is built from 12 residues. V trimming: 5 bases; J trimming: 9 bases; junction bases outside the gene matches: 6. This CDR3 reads CASSPLQGSYTF. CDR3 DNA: TGTGCCAGCAGTCCACTACAGGGGAGCTACACCTTC.

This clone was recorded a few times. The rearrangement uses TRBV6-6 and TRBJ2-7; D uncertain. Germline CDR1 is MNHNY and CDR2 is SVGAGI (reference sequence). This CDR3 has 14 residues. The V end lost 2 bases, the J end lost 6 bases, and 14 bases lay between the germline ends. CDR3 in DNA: TGTGCCAGCAGTTACGAAAAGGGCCGAAGCGAGCAGTACTTC. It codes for CASSYEKGRSEQYF.

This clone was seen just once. The CDR3 here is CASSEGQSKKNIQYF. The CDR3 region has the DNA TGTGCCAGCAGCGAGGGACAGTCAAAGAAAAACATTCAGTACTTC. The genes are TRBV14 and TRBJ2-4; 7 bases match TRBD1. This CDR3 is 15 amino acids long. CDR1 and CDR2 from the germline V gene are SGHDN and FVKESK. Trimming cost V 5 bases and J 4 bases; bases outside gene matches: 8.

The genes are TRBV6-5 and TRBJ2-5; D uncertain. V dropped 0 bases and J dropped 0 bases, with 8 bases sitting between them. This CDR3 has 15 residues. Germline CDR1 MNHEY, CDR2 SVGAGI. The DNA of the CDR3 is TGTGCCAGCAGTTACTCAGCGACGGACCAAGAGACCCAGTACTTC. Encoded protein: CASSYSATDQETQYF.

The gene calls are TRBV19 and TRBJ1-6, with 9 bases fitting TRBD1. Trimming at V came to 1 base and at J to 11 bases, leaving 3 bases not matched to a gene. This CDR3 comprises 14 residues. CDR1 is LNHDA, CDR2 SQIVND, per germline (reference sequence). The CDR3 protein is CASSIGDRAAPLHF. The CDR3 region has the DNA TGTGCCAGTAGTATAGGGGACAGGGCAGCACCCCTCCACTTT.

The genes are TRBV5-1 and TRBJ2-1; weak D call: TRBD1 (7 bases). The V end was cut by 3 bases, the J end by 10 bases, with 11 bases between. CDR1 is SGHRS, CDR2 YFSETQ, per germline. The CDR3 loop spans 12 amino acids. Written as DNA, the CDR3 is TGCGCCAGCAGCTCCCAGGGGGGCGAGCAGTTCTTC. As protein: CASSSQGGEQFF.

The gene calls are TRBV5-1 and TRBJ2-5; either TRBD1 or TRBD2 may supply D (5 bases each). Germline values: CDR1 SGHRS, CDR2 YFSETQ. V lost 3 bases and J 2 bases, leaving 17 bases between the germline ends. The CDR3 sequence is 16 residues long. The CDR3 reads CASSSQPGPQQETQYF. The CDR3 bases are TGCGCCAGCAGCTCACAACCGGGACCGCAGCAAGAGACCCAGTACTTC.

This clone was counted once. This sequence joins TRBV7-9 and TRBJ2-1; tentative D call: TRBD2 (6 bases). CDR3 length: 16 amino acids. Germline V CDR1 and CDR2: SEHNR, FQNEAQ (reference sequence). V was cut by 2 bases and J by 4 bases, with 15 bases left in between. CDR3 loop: CASSLQGGRRYNEQFF. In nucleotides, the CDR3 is TGTGCCAGCAGCTTACAGGGTGGGAGGCGATACAATGAGCAGTTCTTC.

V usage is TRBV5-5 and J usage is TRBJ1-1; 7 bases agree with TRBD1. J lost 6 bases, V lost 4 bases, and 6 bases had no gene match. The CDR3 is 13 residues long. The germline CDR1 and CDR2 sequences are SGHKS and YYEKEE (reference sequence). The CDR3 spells CASSRDSFPEAFF. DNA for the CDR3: TGTGCCAGCAGCCGGGACAGTTTCCCTGAAGCTTTCTTT.

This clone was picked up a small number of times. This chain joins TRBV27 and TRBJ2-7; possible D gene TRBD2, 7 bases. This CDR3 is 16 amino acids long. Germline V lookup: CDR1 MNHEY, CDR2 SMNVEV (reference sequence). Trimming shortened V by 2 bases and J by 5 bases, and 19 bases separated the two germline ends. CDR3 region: CASSLRGGRQVDEQYF. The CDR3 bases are TGTGCCAGCAGTTTAAGAGGCGGGAGACAGGTGGACGAGCAGTACTTC.

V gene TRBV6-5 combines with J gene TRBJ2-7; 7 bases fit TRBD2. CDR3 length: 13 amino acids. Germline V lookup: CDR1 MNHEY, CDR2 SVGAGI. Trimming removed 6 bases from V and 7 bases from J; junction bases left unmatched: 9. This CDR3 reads CASRPAGEREQYF. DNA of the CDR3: TGTGCCAGCAGGCCTGCGGGGGAGCGAGAGCAGTACTTC.

The CDR3 nucleotides read TGCGCCAGCAGCTGGGACCCTAGCGAGCAGTACTTC. Protein product: CASSWDPSEQYF. The V gene is TRBV5-1, the J gene TRBJ2-7; possibly TRBD1 or TRBD2 for D (5 bases each). Germline V lookup: CDR1 SGHRS, CDR2 YFSETQ. Deletions cut 3 bases from V and 6 bases from J, with 10 bases between. The length of the CDR3 is 12 residues.

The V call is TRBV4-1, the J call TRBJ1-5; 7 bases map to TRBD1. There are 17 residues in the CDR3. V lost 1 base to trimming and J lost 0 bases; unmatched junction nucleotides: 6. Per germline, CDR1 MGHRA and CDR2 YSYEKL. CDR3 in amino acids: CASSQAGTEYSNQPQHF. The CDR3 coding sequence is TGCGCCAGCAGCCAAGCTGGGACAGAATATAGCAATCAGCCCCAGCATTTT.

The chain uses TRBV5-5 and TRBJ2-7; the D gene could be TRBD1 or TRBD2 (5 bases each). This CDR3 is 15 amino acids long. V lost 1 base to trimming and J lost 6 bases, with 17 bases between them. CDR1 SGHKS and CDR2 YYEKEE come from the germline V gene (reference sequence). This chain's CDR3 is CASSLLASGGSEQYF. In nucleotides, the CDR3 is TGTGCCAGCAGCTTGTTGGCTAGTGGGGGTAGCGAGCAGTACTTC.